This entry lists 27 T cell receptor beta chains sequenced from one sample in a study of blood T cell repertoires in COVID-19. Produced via immunoSEQ multiplex PCR; TCRdb's table is partial and in-frame only. The table has about 180,000 clones, approximately 90% seen once. The sample consisted of peripheral blood. The receptor set was obtained from a man aged 18 to 35 who had recovered from COVID-19.

As to this clone: Sequence at one end of the junction differs from germline and may be a read error. The rearrangement joins TRBV6-2 or TRBV6-3 to TRBJ2-7; TRBD1 aligns across 9 bases. CDR3 size: 15 residues. Germline lookup yields CDR1 MNHEY and CDR2 SVGEGT. The CDR3: CASSYFTPGQGSPRF. CDR3 bases: TGTGCCAGCAGTTACTTCACCCCGGGACAGGGCTCTCCAAGATTC.

The chain carries TRBV7-9 and TRBJ2-3; TRBD2 agrees at 7 bases. Losses at the gene ends were 2 bases for V and 5 bases for J; bases not matched to a gene: 13. CDR1 and CDR2 from the germline V gene are SEHNR and FQNEAQ (reference sequence). CDR3 length equals 17 residues. The CDR3 DNA reads TGTGCCAGCAGCTTATGGGGTCACGGGAGGTATGAAGATACGCAGTATTTT. Translation: CASSLWGHGRYEDTQYF.

The chain couples TRBV7-9 to TRBJ1-2; possible D gene TRBD1, 5 bases. Germline values: CDR1 SEHNR, CDR2 FQNEAQ (reference sequence). Deletions cut 8 bases from V and 7 bases from J, with 11 bases between. The CDR3 loop spans 11 amino acids. The DNA for the CDR3 is TGTGCCAGCCGGATAGGGGTTGGCTACACCTTC. Protein: CASRIGVGYTF. Drawing the rest from reference TRBV7-9 and TRBJ1-2, the complete variable domain is DTGVSQNPRHKITKRGQNVTFRCDPISEHNRLYWYRQTLGQGPEFLTYFQNEAQLEKSRLLSDRFSAERPKGSFSTLEIQRTEQGDSAMYLCASRIGVGYTFGSGTRLTVV.

This clone has just one count. This chain uses TRBV6-2 or TRBV6-3 with TRBJ2-7; D uncertain. The V end was cut by 4 bases, the J end by 3 bases, with 4 bases between. The CDR3 runs to 11 residues. Germline-derived CDR1 and CDR2 are MNHEY and SVGEGT. In nucleotides, the CDR3 is TGTGCCAGCAGTTTATACTACGAGCAGTACTTC. Protein: CASSLYYEQYF.

The chain links TRBV7-2 to TRBJ1-5; 9 nucleotides match TRBD1. Trimming took 5 bases from V and 0 from J; bases not matched to a gene: 11. This CDR3 has 18 amino acids. CDR1 is SGHTA, CDR2 FQGNSA, per germline. CDR3 DNA sequence: TGTGCCAGCAGCCTAGAACCTCACAGGGGGCTTAGCAATCAGCCCCAGCATTTT. Protein sequence: CASSLEPHRGLSNQPQHF.

The chain combines TRBV10-2 with TRBJ2-7; 10 bases align to TRBD2. Germline V lookup: CDR1 WSHSY, CDR2 SAAADI. J lost 4 bases, V lost 2 bases, and 5 bases had no gene match. The CDR3 spans 15 residues. Here the CDR3 reads CASSERIAGGYEQYF. DNA for the CDR3: TGCGCCAGCAGTGAGAGAATAGCGGGAGGTTACGAGCAGTACTTC.

J is TRBJ2-2 and V is TRBV27; the D is unclear. The ends were cut back, 2 bases at V and 5 bases at J, with 6 bases in the middle. The germline CDR1 and CDR2 sequences are MNHEY and SMNVEV (reference sequence). CDR3 size: 13 residues. The CDR3: CASSLGQTGELFF. The CDR3 region has the DNA TGTGCCAGCAGTTTAGGGCAGACCGGGGAGCTGTTTTTT.

The chain links TRBV27 to TRBJ2-7; 8 bases are a match to TRBD2. Germline CDR1 MNHEY, CDR2 SMNVEV (reference sequence). The CDR3 has 12 amino acids. V lost 7 bases and J lost 4; bases outside the gene matches: 3. Written as DNA, the CDR3 is TGTGCCAGCAAAACTAGCGGTTACGAGCAGTACTTC. Its translation is CASKTSGYEQYF.

The chain is built from TRBV5-1 and TRBJ2-6, with TRBD2 identical over 7 bases. The length of the CDR3 is 18 residues. V was clipped by 5 bases and J by 3 bases; unmatched bases: 14. Germline CDR1 is SGHRS and CDR2 is YFSETQ. Written as DNA, the CDR3 is TGCGCCAGCAGGTCCCCGGGGGGAGAATTCTTTGGGGCCAACGTCCTGACTTTC. The encoded protein is CASRSPGGEFFGANVLTF.

The chain couples TRBV15 to TRBJ1-5; D not certain. The germline V gene has CDR1 LNHNV and CDR2 YYDKDF (reference sequence). Deletions cut 0 bases from V and 4 bases from J, with 7 bases between. The CDR3 sequence is 14 residues long. The CDR3 protein is CATSRDRINQPQHF. The CDR3 nucleotides are TGTGCCACCAGCAGAGACAGGATTAATCAGCCCCAGCATTTT.

The chain's CDR3 is CASSILGAGYTF. CDR3 nucleotides: TGTGCCAGTAGTATTTTAGGGGCTGGCTACACCTTC. The chain links TRBV19 to TRBJ1-2; D is perhaps TRBD1 (5 bases). The CDR3 runs 12 residues. Trimming removed 3 bases at V and 7 bases at J, with 9 bases between. Germline loops: CDR1 LNHDA, CDR2 SQIVND (reference sequence).

With respect to this clone: Other DNA variants within this sample encode the same CDR3. The chain recombines TRBV6-2 or TRBV6-3 with TRBJ1-5, with no clear D. Germline CDR1 is MNHEY and CDR2 is SVGEGT. This CDR3 is built from 15 residues. The V end was cut by 2 bases, the J end by 1 base, with 9 bases between. The CDR3 DNA is TGTGCCAGCAGTTACCGGGGAGGGAGCAATCAGCCCCAGCATTTT. It translates to CASSYRGGSNQPQHF.

CDR3: CAISPGTGGWETQYF. The DNA of the CDR3 is TGTGCCATCTCCCCTGGCACAGGGGGCTGGGAGACCCAGTACTTC. The V gene is TRBV19, the J gene TRBJ2-5; 9 bases fit TRBD1. Germline values: CDR1 LNHDA, CDR2 SQIVND (reference sequence). V lost 10 bases to trimming and J lost 5 bases; unmatched junction nucleotides: 14. The length of the CDR3 is 15 residues.

V gene TRBV5-1 combines with J gene TRBJ2-1; D is possibly TRBD1 (6 bases). CDR3 length equals 14 residues. V gave up 4 bases and J gave up 5 bases, with 13 bases separating them. Germline V gives CDR1 SGHRS, CDR2 YFSETQ. The CDR3 is CASSLGQLNNEQFF. The CDR3 bases are TGCGCCAGCAGCCTTGGACAGTTGAACAATGAGCAGTTCTTC.

The V and J genes are TRBV6-2 or TRBV6-3 and TRBJ1-1, with a tentative D call TRBD1 (6 bases). The CDR3 is 15 amino acids. Germline V CDR1 and CDR2: MNHEY, SVGEGT. The ends were cut back, 2 bases at V and 7 bases at J, with 17 bases in the middle. The CDR3 DNA reads as TGTGCCAGCAGTTACGCGAGCGGTGGGGGCGGTGAAGCTTTCTTT. Residues: CASSYASGGGGEAFF.

The chain employs TRBV28 and TRBJ2-7; perhaps TRBD1 as D (6 bases). CDR3 length: 16 residues. Trimming left V 3 bases short and J 3 bases short, with 18 bases between. CDR1 is MDHEN, CDR2 SYDVKM, per germline. CDR3 sequence: CASSFPLDSRGYEQYF. CDR3 sequence (DNA): TGTGCCAGCAGTTTTCCCCTGGACAGTCGAGGCTACGAGCAGTACTTC.

The chain uses TRBV28 and TRBJ2-1, with D possibly TRBD1 on 5 matching bases. Germline V gene data show CDR1 as MDHEN and CDR2 as SYDVKM. Trimming took 4 bases from V and 0 from J, leaving 22 bases between them. The CDR3 spans 19 residues. The DNA for the CDR3 is TGTGCCAGCAGTTCTCCCCTGACAGACGGATTAGGCTCCTACAATGAGCAGTTCTTC. Translated: CASSSPLTDGLGSYNEQFF.

The chain joins TRBV3-1 (or the pseudogene TRBV3-2) to TRBJ1-1; 7 bases match TRBD1. Germline V gene lookup returns CDR1 LGHDT and CDR2 YNNKEL (reference sequence). The CDR3 sequence is 15 residues long. J gave up 1 base and V 1 base, and 3 bases lay outside the gene matches. CDR3 nucleotides: TGTGCCAGCAGCCAAGGGACAGGAGGGAACACTGAAGCTTTCTTT. This gives the protein CASSQGTGGNTEAFF.

The genes are TRBV28 and TRBJ2-2; the match to TRBD1 covers 10 bases. CDR3 size: 16 residues. Per the germline V gene, CDR1 is MDHEN and CDR2 is SYDVKM. After removal of 6 bases from V and 4 bases from J, the junction contained 8 bases not matched to a gene. The chain's CDR3 is CASRPTGGVSTGELFF. The CDR3 DNA reads TGTGCCAGCAGGCCGACAGGGGGCGTAAGCACCGGGGAGCTGTTTTTT.

This clone was counted a single time. The sample holds other DNA sequences that translate to the same CDR3. The chain joins TRBV4-3 to TRBJ2-3; the D gene is possibly TRBD1 (6 bases). Germline CDR1 reads LGHNA; CDR2 reads YSLEER. Deletions cut 0 bases from V and 3 bases from J, with 10 bases between. The CDR3 consists of 15 residues. CDR3 region: CASSQDGRGTDTQYF. The DNA for the CDR3 is TGCGCCAGCAGCCAAGATGGTAGGGGGACAGATACGCAGTATTTT.

The CDR3 protein is CASSIAGPRDNEKLFF. CDR3 DNA: TGTGCCAGTAGTATAGCTGGCCCCCGGGATAATGAAAAACTGTTTTTT. The J gene is TRBJ1-4, the V gene TRBV19; D is undetermined. Per the germline V gene, CDR1 is LNHDA and CDR2 is SQIVND (reference sequence). The CDR3 is 16 amino acids. Trimming took off 1 base at V and 4 bases at J, with 13 bases between the two ends.

This clone was seen more than once but under ten times. The V call is TRBV5-4, the J call TRBJ1-6; D perhaps matches TRBD1 (5 bases). V lost 1 base and J lost 5, with 16 bases in between. Germline values: CDR1 SGHNT, CDR2 YYREEE (reference sequence). The CDR3 length is 17 residues. This chain's CDR3 is CASSLNSGGADNSPLHF. The DNA of the CDR3 is TGTGCCAGCAGCTTGAATTCTGGCGGGGCCGATAATTCACCCCTCCACTTT. The entire variable domain, with the rest obtained from reference TRBV5-4 and TRBJ1-6, is as follows: ETGVTQSPTHLIKTRGQQVTLRCSSQSGHNTVSWYQQALGQGPQFIFQYYREEENGRGNFPPRFSGLQFPNYSSELNVNALELDDSALYLCASSLNSGGADNSPLHFGNGTRLTVT.

The chain combines TRBV4-3 with TRBJ1-1; TRBD1 agrees at 7 bases. CDR1 and CDR2 (germline): LGHNA, YSLEER. Losses at the gene ends were 0 bases for V and 4 bases for J; bases not matched to a gene: 11. The CDR3 is 17 amino acids. CDR3 protein: CASSQDYRDSGGTEAFF. CDR3 DNA sequence: TGCGCCAGCAGCCAAGATTATAGGGACAGCGGCGGCACTGAAGCTTTCTTT.

This clone was counted a single time. The chain carries TRBV5-1 and TRBJ2-2; D perhaps matches TRBD1 (5 bases). The V end lost 2 bases, the J end lost 1 base, and 6 bases lay between the germline ends. The CDR3 contains 14 residues. The germline V gene has CDR1 SGHRS and CDR2 YFSETQ. The CDR3 reads CASSFTGNTGELFF. The CDR3 DNA reads TGCGCCAGCAGCTTCACAGGGAACACCGGGGAGCTGTTTTTT.

The table lists this clone with a count of one. The gene calls are TRBV6-5 and TRBJ2-5; no clear D gene. With 7 bases removed from V and 5 bases from J, the gap between germline ends came to 14 bases. The CDR3 covers 13 residues. CDR1 is MNHEY and CDR2 is SVGAGI in the germline V gene. In nucleotides, the CDR3 is TGTGCCAGCAAAAGACACCCGGCGGAGACCCAGTACTTC. Translation: CASKRHPAETQYF.

The J gene is TRBJ1-6, the V gene TRBV7-9, with 7 bases lining up with TRBD1. Trimming removed 4 bases from V and 5 bases from J; junction bases left unmatched: 11. Germline CDR1 and CDR2: SEHNR and FQNEAQ (reference sequence). This CDR3 comprises 17 residues. This chain's CDR3 is CASSSLARDSHNSPLHF. The CDR3 bases are TGTGCCAGCAGCTCCCTGGCGCGGGACAGCCATAATTCACCCCTCCACTTT.

The chain employs TRBV5-8 and TRBJ2-5; no clear D gene. Germline loops: CDR1 SGHTS, CDR2 YDEGEE. The CDR3 has 14 residues. V gave up 5 bases and J gave up 3 bases, with 14 bases separating them. CDR3 sequence: CASRVPGKEETQYF. The DNA for the CDR3 is TGTGCCAGCAGGGTCCCTGGCAAAGAAGAGACCCAGTACTTC.